The 25 T cell receptor beta chains in this list originate from one sample, sequenced in a study of cytomegalovirus exposure and HLA in healthy donors. Primers for the PCR totalled 60 Vbeta and 13 Jbeta. Repertoires were generated with immunoSEQ multiplex PCR, while TCRdb's copy carries only in-frame clones and drops some. This sample contains 80,000 or so clones. Sequences were obtained from PBMCs. These receptors originate from a woman aged 25 to 39 in good health and CMV-seronegative.

The chain carries TRBV11-3 and TRBJ2-1; 16 positions match TRBD2. V shed 5 bases and J 8 bases; nucleotides not matched to a gene: 6. This CDR3 contains 16 residues. From germline, CDR1 is SGHNT and CDR2 YENEEA. The DNA of the CDR3 is TGTGCCAGCAGCCCGGGACTAGCGGGAGGGACGGATGAGCAGTTCTTC. It encodes CASSPGLAGGTDEQFF. Drawing the rest from reference TRBV11-3 and TRBJ2-1, the complete variable domain is EAGVVQSPRYKIIEKKQPVAFWCNPISGHNTLYWYLQNLGQGPELLIRYENEEAVDDSQLPKDRFSAERLKGVDSTLKIQPAELGDSAVYLCASSPGLAGGTDEQFFGPGTRLTVL.

The CDR3, as DNA: TGTGCCAGCAGCCTTGCGAACACCGGGGAGCTGTTTTTT. This translates into CASSLANTGELFF. The genes are TRBV27 and TRBJ2-2, with D hard to call. This CDR3 is built from 13 residues. Looked up from germline, CDR1 is MNHEY and CDR2 is SMNVEV (reference sequence). V gave up 6 bases and J gave up 0 bases, with 5 bases separating them.

The V gene is TRBV9, the J gene TRBJ2-7; 8 bases agree with TRBD2. Germline V gene lookup returns CDR1 SGDLS and CDR2 YYNGEE. Trimming at V came to 4 bases and at J to 3 bases, leaving 6 bases not matched to a gene. This CDR3 spans 14 amino acids. The CDR3 loop is CASSPGGVGYEQYF. The CDR3 DNA reads TGTGCCAGCAGCCCGGGGGGGGTTGGCTACGAGCAGTACTTC.

The chain combines TRBV6-4 with TRBJ2-1; D is ambiguous. CDR1 and CDR2 from the germline V gene are MRHNA and SNTAGT. Trimming stripped 4 bases from V and 4 bases from J, with 14 bases between. The CDR3 is made up of 15 amino acids. The CDR3 sequence is CASSVTESNYNEQFF. In nucleotides, the CDR3 is TGTGCCAGCAGTGTAACCGAGAGTAATTACAATGAGCAGTTCTTC.

The chain joins TRBV2 to TRBJ1-1, with 7 positions matching TRBD1. CDR1 and CDR2 (germline): SNHLY, FYNNEI. This CDR3 contains 14 residues. V lost 10 bases to trimming and J lost 4 bases; unmatched junction nucleotides: 12. The CDR3 is CAIGRDSPGTEAFF. As DNA, the CDR3 is TGTGCCATCGGGAGGGACAGTCCGGGCACTGAAGCTTTCTTT.

The V and J genes are TRBV30 and TRBJ2-7; 7 positions agree with TRBD2. With 7 bases clipped from V and 6 bases from J, the junction kept 9 bases outside the gene matches. Per the germline V gene, CDR1 is GTSNPN and CDR2 is SVGIG (reference sequence). The CDR3 runs 12 residues. The chain's CDR3 is CASGGGGREQYF. The CDR3 DNA follows: TGTGCCTCCGGTGGGGGAGGGCGCGAGCAGTACTTC.

The J gene is TRBJ1-1, the V gene TRBV7-8; TRBD1 agrees at 8 bases. The J segment lost 1 base and the V segment lost 2 bases, leaving 6 bases of the junction unmatched. Looked up from germline, CDR1 is SGHVS and CDR2 is FQNEAQ. CDR3 length: 16 residues. CDR3 sequence: CASSLSTGVKNTEAFF. CDR3 coding DNA: TGTGCCAGCAGCTTATCGACAGGGGTTAAGAACACTGAAGCTTTCTTT.

This rearrangement joins TRBV6-6 to TRBJ1-1, with D possibly TRBD1 on 5 matching bases. With 2 bases removed from V and 3 bases from J, the gap between germline ends came to 13 bases. The CDR3 loop spans 15 amino acids. Germline CDR1 reads MNHNY; CDR2 reads SVGAGI (reference sequence). The CDR3 here is CASSYPGTGDTEAFF. The CDR3 DNA reads TGTGCCAGCAGTTACCCCGGGACTGGGGACACTGAAGCTTTCTTT.

The V gene is TRBV2, the J gene TRBJ1-1; 9 positions agree with TRBD1. V dropped 5 bases and J dropped 5; count of bases not matched to a gene: 6. CDR3 length: 14 amino acids. CDR1 is SNHLY and CDR2 is FYNNEI in the germline V gene. Written as DNA, the CDR3 is TGTGCCAGCAGTTATGGACAGGGGAGGACTGAAGCTTTCTTT. It codes for CASSYGQGRTEAFF.

The rearrangement joins TRBV19 to TRBJ2-1, with TRBD2 matching 11 bases. Germline CDR1 and CDR2: LNHDA and SQIVND (reference sequence). V shed 5 bases and J 7 bases; nucleotides not matched to a gene: 7. The CDR3 is 15 amino acids. CDR3 protein: CASSRLSGGGNEQFF. The CDR3 region has the DNA TGTGCCAGTAGTCGACTTAGCGGGGGGGGTAATGAGCAGTTCTTC. Combining the CDR3 with reference TRBV19 and TRBJ2-1 gives the whole variable domain DGGITQSPKYLFRKEGQNVTLSCEQNLNHDAMYWYRQDPGQGLRLIYYSQIVNDFQKGDIAEGYSVSREKKESFPLTVTSAQKNPTAFYLCASSRLSGGGNEQFFGPGTRLTVL.

This chain joins TRBV28 and TRBJ1-2, with D perhaps TRBD1 (6 bases). Germline CDR1 and CDR2: MDHEN and SYDVKM. The V end was cut by 5 bases, the J end by 8 bases, with 18 bases between. The CDR3 loop spans 14 amino acids. CDR3: CASSRGRGVGGYTF. DNA of the CDR3: TGTGCCAGCAGTCGGGGCAGGGGCGTTGGCGGCTACACCTTC.

The chain links TRBV30 to TRBJ2-2; 10 nucleotides match TRBD1. This CDR3 comprises 14 residues. The junction had 3 bases not matched to a gene; V was cut back by 3 bases and J by 5 bases. Germline V gene sequence: CDR1 GTSNPN, CDR2 SVGIG (reference sequence). The CDR3 spells CAWRGDRGTGELFF. The CDR3 DNA reads TGTGCCTGGAGGGGGGACAGGGGTACCGGGGAGCTGTTTTTT.

This chain connects TRBV6-5 to TRBJ2-7; TRBD1 is a possible D gene (6 bases). This CDR3 region has 13 residues. V was cut by 2 bases and J by 1 base, with 6 bases left in between. In germline, CDR1 is MNHEY, CDR2 SVGAGI. CDR3 DNA sequence: TGTGCCAGCAGTTACGACAGGTCCTACGAGCAGTACTTC. This encodes CASSYDRSYEQYF.

The chain combines TRBV27 with TRBJ2-1; TRBD1 is a possible D gene (6 bases). The CDR3 spans 13 residues. Germline V CDR1 and CDR2: MNHEY, SMNVEV (reference sequence). V shed 8 bases and J shed 4 bases, with 12 bases lying between them. This chain's CDR3 is CASADSEYNEQFF. DNA for the CDR3: TGTGCCAGCGCGGACAGCGAATACAATGAGCAGTTCTTC.

The chain carries TRBV7-9 and TRBJ2-7; D is unclear. The V gene lost 5 bases and the J gene lost 7 bases, with 21 bases spanning the gap. Germline V lookup: CDR1 SEHNR, CDR2 FQNEAQ (reference sequence). This CDR3 has 15 amino acids. The CDR3 is CASSPSAAPLEEQYF. CDR3 nucleotide sequence: TGTGCCAGCAGCCCCAGTGCGGCCCCCCTGGAGGAGCAGTACTTC.

V and J are TRBV7-9 and TRBJ2-1; maybe TRBD2 (6 bases). CDR3 size: 16 residues. Germline V gene lookup returns CDR1 SEHNR and CDR2 FQNEAQ (reference sequence). V was shortened by 7 bases and J by 0 bases, with 16 bases between the two germline ends. CDR3 coding DNA: TGTGCCAGCACCCCGTTTAGCGGTCCCTCCTACAATGAGCAGTTCTTC. As protein: CASTPFSGPSYNEQFF.

The chain uses TRBV6-5 and TRBJ1-2, with D possibly matching TRBD1 (5 bases). Trimming removed 9 bases at V and 2 bases at J, with 13 bases between. Germline CDR1 is MNHEY and CDR2 is SVGAGI. This CDR3 contains 13 residues. The CDR3 reads CASRTSPNYGYTF. CDR3 coding DNA: TGTGCCAGTCGGACATCGCCCAACTATGGCTACACCTTC.

V is TRBV6-1 and J is TRBJ2-7; TRBD2 is a possible D gene (6 bases). Trimming pared 1 base from V and 2 bases from J, leaving 9 bases between. The V gene's germline CDR1 is MNHNS and CDR2 SASEGT. There are 14 residues in the CDR3. CDR3 nucleotide sequence: TGTGCCAGCAGTGAAGACGGCGGGACCTACGAGCAGTACTTC. The encoded protein is CASSEDGGTYEQYF.

The J gene is TRBJ2-5, the V gene TRBV7-9; 9 bases agree with TRBD1. The last part of the DNA fits TRBJ2-7 better; the J call may be wrong. The CDR3 loop spans 13 amino acids. The germline V gene encodes CDR1 SEHNR and CDR2 FQNEAQ (reference sequence). The DNA of the CDR3 is TGTGCCAGCAGCCGGGGACAGGGTTACGAGCAGTACTTC. Translating it yields CASSRGQGYEQYF.

The chain uses TRBV29-1 and TRBJ1-5, with D perhaps matching TRBD1 (5 bases). The CDR3 runs to 12 residues. Germline V gene sequence: CDR1 SQVTM, CDR2 ANQGSEA. With 6 bases removed from V and 2 bases from J, the gap between germline ends came to 8 bases. The CDR3 here is CSVGEGNQPQHF. The CDR3 DNA reads as TGCAGCGTAGGGGAAGGCAATCAGCCCCAGCATTTT.

Concerning this clone: Its ends do not fully match the called genes, so a read error is possible. The chain employs TRBV6-1 and TRBJ1-5; 12 bases line up with TRBD1. The CDR3 sequence is 16 residues long. The germline V gene encodes CDR1 MNHNS and CDR2 SASEGT. In nucleotides, the CDR3 is TGTGCCAGCAGTGCGACCGGGACAGGGGGCAAACAGCCCCAGCATTTT. It translates to CASSATGTGGKQPQHF.

The J gene is TRBJ2-3, the V gene TRBV30; D is uncertain. Germline CDR1 and CDR2: GTSNPN and SVGIG (reference sequence). The CDR3 contains 13 residues. The V and J ends lost 3 bases and 4 bases respectively, with 11 bases between them. The CDR3: CAWRAGSSDTQYF. DNA for the CDR3: TGTGCCTGGAGGGCCGGGTCCTCAGATACGCAGTATTTT. Based on the CDR3 plus reference TRBV30 and TRBJ2-3, the full variable domain is SQTIHQWPATLVQPVGSPLSLECTVEGTSNPNLYWYRQAAGRGLQLLFYSVGIGQISSEVPQNLSASRPQDRQFILSSKKLLLSDSGFYLCAWRAGSSDTQYFGPGTRLTVL.

This chain joins TRBV7-9 and TRBJ2-7; D remains unclear. The germline V gene has CDR1 SEHNR and CDR2 FQNEAQ (reference sequence). CDR3 length: 15 residues. Between the trimmed V and J ends, which lost 3 bases and 2 bases, there was a span of 14 bases. CDR3 bases: TGTGCCAGCAGCTTCGGCCCGAGGCGAGCCTACGAGCAGTACTTC. This gives the protein CASSFGPRRAYEQYF.

V gene TRBV6-1 combines with J gene TRBJ1-1; maybe TRBD1 (5 bases). Germline loops: CDR1 MNHNS, CDR2 SASEGT. The CDR3 is made up of 14 amino acids. V gave up 8 bases and J gave up 0 bases, with 13 bases separating them. In DNA form, the CDR3 reads TGTGCCAGCTACCCCGGGGGGATGAACACTGAAGCTTTCTTT. This translates into CASYPGGMNTEAFF.

The chain uses TRBV27 and TRBJ2-7; D may be TRBD1 (6 bases). This CDR3 region has 13 residues. CDR1 is MNHEY, CDR2 SMNVEV, per germline (reference sequence). The V end lost 4 bases, the J end lost 6 bases, and 13 bases lay between the germline ends. For the CDR3, the DNA is TGTGCCAGCAGTTGGGGCCCAGGGGTCGAGCAGTACTTC. Protein product: CASSWGPGVEQYF.